These 5 T cell receptor beta chains were sequenced from one sample in a study of T-cell reconstitution after alpha-beta-depleted transplantation in children (dated by TCRdb to the mid-2010s). This specimen's treatment or condition label, interpreted: allogeneic hematopoietic cell transplantation with graft depleted of TCRalphabeta T cells and CD19 B cells. Library prep was done by PCR. Sequencing was carried out with an Illumina HiSeq 2500. To normalize quantification of the TCRbeta repertoire, the TCR libraries were built with molecular barcoding that relied on unique molecular identifiers. TCRdb reprocessed the public reads (quality trimming at Q25 with fastp, clone calling with MiXCR) and kept in-frame beta chains. Rows with one shared CDR3 protein collapse into an entry with the most common genes and DNA. A total of 45,000 to 50,000 distinct CDR3 sequences appear in this sample, 52% of them only once. In total, the top ten clones hold more than 30% of the sample.

This sample comprised peripheral blood, obtained before TCRalphabeta/CD19-depleted stem cell transplant. The receptors derive from a boy younger than two with SCID, due to receive a stem cell transplant.

The chain uses TRBV27 and TRBJ2-7; 11 bases agree with TRBD1. V gave up 5 bases and J gave up 2 bases; unmatched junction bases: 8. The CDR3 length is 16 residues. The V gene's germline CDR1 is MNHEY and CDR2 SMNVEV (reference sequence). CDR3 nucleotide sequence: TGTGCCAGCAGTGTCGGACAGGGGGCTAGTCCCTACGAGCAGTACTTC. This gives the protein CASSVGQGASPYEQYF.

This clonotype was counted a few times. This chain uses TRBV4-2 with TRBJ1-5, with D possibly TRBD1 on 5 matching bases. This CDR3 is built from 16 residues. The ends were cut back, 0 bases at V and 3 bases at J, with 12 bases in the middle. Germline V gene lookup returns CDR1 LGHNA and CDR2 YNFKEQ. As DNA, the CDR3 is TGTGCCAGCAGCCAAGAACAGGCCATAGCCAATCAGCCCCAGCATTTT. It codes for CASSQEQAIANQPQHF.

V is TRBV18 and J is TRBJ1-1; D is unresolved. Germline V gives CDR1 KGHSH, CDR2 LQKENI. The CDR3 totals 12 residues. V lost 0 bases to trimming and J lost 8 bases, with 7 bases between them. This CDR3 is CASSPPGGEAFF. DNA of the CDR3: TGTGCCAGCTCACCACCAGGCGGGGAAGCTTTCTTT.

This clonotype was counted a single time. The V gene is TRBV11-2, the J gene TRBJ2-6; D is undetermined. The germline gives CDR1 SGHAT, CDR2 FQNNGV. The length of the CDR3 is 18 residues. V was trimmed by 5 bases and J by 1 base, leaving 18 bases between them. The CDR3 reads CASSMWGTQTSGANVLTF. CDR3 in DNA: TGTGCCAGCAGCATGTGGGGTACCCAAACGTCTGGGGCCAACGTCCTGACTTTC.

The CDR3 reads CASSLDLPSYNEQFF. The CDR3 coding sequence is TGCGCCAGCAGCTTGGACCTACCCTCCTACAATGAGCAGTTCTTC. The chain uses TRBV5-1 and TRBJ2-1; unclear D gene. Trimming took 0 bases from V and 0 from J, leaving 7 bases between them. The germline CDR1 and CDR2 sequences are SGHRS and YFSETQ. The CDR3 consists of 15 residues.